Listed below are T cell receptor beta chains from one sample, sequenced in a study of neoadjuvant nivolumab and ipilimumab in lung cancer. Some clones are missing from TCRdb's copy, which holds only in-frame ones; the method was immunoSEQ multiplex PCR. The table records fewer than 35,000 clones, around 90% of them present only once. Sequenced material: peripheral blood, taken after neoadjuvant nivolumab, alone or with ipilimumab, at or shortly before surgery. The origin of the receptors is an adult with non-small cell lung cancer. Each CDR3 is given with its conserved first and last residue. The D gene is left open where the match is weak. Not every row has a clone size; where given, it reads once, few, many or a size class.

J | D | V | size | CDR3 | DNA
TRBJ2-2 | TRBD2 | TRBV7-3 | . | CASSTRSSRRLAPLTGELFF | TGTGCCAGCAGCACCCGGTCGAGCCGACGACTAGCGCCTTTAACCGGGGAGCTGTTTTTT
TRBJ2-5 | . | TRBV2 | once | CASRIGSRETQYF | TGTGCCAGCAGGATAGGGAGTCGCGAGACCCAGTACTTC
TRBJ2-7 | . | TRBV7-9 | . | CASSLLKGVQSSYEQYF | TGTGCCAGCAGCTTACTTAAGGGGGTACAATCCTCCTACGAGCAGTACTTC
TRBJ2-2 | . | TRBV7-9 | once | CASSVNTGELFF | TGTGCCAGCAGCGTAAACACCGGGGAGCTGTTTTTT
TRBJ2-5 | . | TRBV13 | . | CASSGLQETQYF | TGTGCCAGCAGCGGCCTTCAAGAGACCCAGTACTTC
TRBJ1-4 | . | TRBV18 | . | CASSGANEKLFF | TGTGCCAGCTCAGGGGCGAATGAAAAACTGTTTTTT
TRBJ1-1 | . | TRBV5-1 | . | CASASSRGNTEAFF | TGCGCCAGTGCCTCATCCAGGGGGAACACTGAAGCTTTCTTT
TRBJ1-1 | . | TRBV7-9 | . | CASSFYGVNTEAFF | TGTGCCAGCAGCTTCTACGGAGTGAACACTGAAGCTTTCTTT
TRBJ2-7 | TRBD1 | TRBV5-5 | . | CASSSTGANHEQYF | TGTGCCAGCAGCTCGACAGGGGCCAACCACGAGCAGTACTTC
TRBJ2-3 | . | TRBV11-3 | . | CASSLDETDTQYF | TGTGCCAGCAGCTTAGATGAGACAGATACGCAGTATTTT
TRBJ2-1 | . | TRBV11-2 | . | CASSLFANEQFF | TGTGCCAGCAGCTTGTTTGCCAATGAGCAGTTCTTC
TRBJ2-2 | TRBD2 | TRBV18 | few | CASAARIGLAGDTGELFF | TGTGCCAGCGCCGCCCGAATAGGACTAGCGGGAGACACCGGGGAGCTGTTTTTT
TRBJ1-3 | . | TRBV7-2 | . | CASSLGPGPAGNTIYF | TGTGCCAGCAGCTTAGGGCCGGGGCCAGCTGGAAACACCATATATTTT
TRBJ1-1 | . | TRBV19 | . | CASGPLAGQSVFF | TGTGCCAGTGGCCCCCTAGCTGGGCAGAGTGTGTTCTTT
TRBJ2-5 | . | TRBV5-1 | once | CASVNRDINKETQYF | TGCGCCAGTGTAAACCGGGACATAAACAAGGAGACCCAGTACTTC
TRBJ1-1 | TRBD1 | TRBV29-1 | . | CSVGPQGVNTEAFF | TGCAGCGTAGGACCACAGGGGGTGAACACTGAAGCTTTCTTT
TRBJ1-1 | . | TRBV6-1 | few | CASSRVLGESEAFF | TGTGCCAGCAGCAGGGTACTGGGGGAGTCTGAAGCTTTCTTT